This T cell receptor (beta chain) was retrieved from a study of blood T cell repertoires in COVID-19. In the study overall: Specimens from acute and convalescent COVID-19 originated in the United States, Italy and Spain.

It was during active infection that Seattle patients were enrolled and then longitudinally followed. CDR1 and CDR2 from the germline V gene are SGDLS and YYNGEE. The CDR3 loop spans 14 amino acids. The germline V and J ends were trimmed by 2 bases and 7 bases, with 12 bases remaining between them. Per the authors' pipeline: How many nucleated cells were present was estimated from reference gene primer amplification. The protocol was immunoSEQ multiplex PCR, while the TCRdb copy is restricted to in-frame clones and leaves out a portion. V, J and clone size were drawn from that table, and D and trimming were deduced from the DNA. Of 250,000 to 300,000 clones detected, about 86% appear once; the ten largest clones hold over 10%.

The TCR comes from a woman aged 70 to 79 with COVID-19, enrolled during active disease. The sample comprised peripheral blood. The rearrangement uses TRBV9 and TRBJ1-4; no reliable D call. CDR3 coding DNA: TGTGCCAGCAGCGTCAACCTGCTCAGTGAAAAACTGTTTTTT. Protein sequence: CASSVNLLSEKLFF.